The rows below give T cell receptor beta chains drawn from one sample of a study of blood T cell repertoires in COVID-19. Assay used: immunoSEQ multiplex PCR; TCRdb lists only in-frame clones, some missing. The sample carries over 250,000 clones, around 87% recorded once. The specimen sequenced was peripheral blood. Source of these receptors: a woman aged 45-60 years with acute or convalescent COVID-19. CDR3s include the opening cysteine and the closing phenylalanine or tryptophan. A D gene is named only where the DNA matches it firmly. The size of a clone is reported for some rows only, either as once, few or many, or as a class for expanded clones.

V	D	J	size	DNA	CDR3
TRBV19	.	TRBJ1-3	.	TGTGCCAGTCCGTCCAGGGGAATCGGAAACACCATATATTTT	CASPSRGIGNTIYF
TRBV2	TRBD2	TRBJ2-7	.	TGTGCCAGTGAAGGGACGGGTGTGTTGGGGGAGGGACGGATACGCGAGCAGTACTTC	CASEGTGVLGEGRIREQYF
TRBV7-3	TRBD1	TRBJ2-5	.	TGTGCCAGCAGCTTAACAGGGGGCTCACAAGAGACCCAGTACTTC	CASSLTGGSQETQYF
TRBV25-1	TRBD1	TRBJ1-1	.	TGTGCCACCCAGACAGGGATGAACACTGAAGCTTTCTTT	CATQTGMNTEAFF
TRBV12-3/TRBV12-4	.	TRBJ2-5	once	TGTGCCAGCAGTTTATCAGGTGTGGAGACCCAGTACTTC	CASSLSGVETQYF
TRBV7-6	TRBD1	TRBJ2-3	.	TGTGCCAGCAGCTTGACAGGGGCGGGCCAAGATACGCAGTATTTT	CASSLTGAGQDTQYF
TRBV6-5	.	TRBJ1-4	.	TGTGCCAGCAGTTACAACAGTATTAATGAAAAACTGTTTTTT	CASSYNSINEKLFF
TRBV7-2	TRBD2	TRBJ2-7	once	TGTGCCAGCAGAGGGTGGGCTAGCGGTACCTACGAGCAGTACTTC	CASRGWASGTYEQYF
TRBV11-2	TRBD1	TRBJ1-6	few	TGTGCCAGCAGCGGAGGGGGCACTTCACCCCTCCACTTT	CASSGGGTSPLHF
TRBV5-1	TRBD1	TRBJ1-4	.	TGCGCCAGCAGCCACGGGACAGGAGAGGAAAAACTGTTTTTT	CASSHGTGEEKLFF
TRBV27	TRBD1	TRBJ2-1	.	TGTGCCAGCAGTTTGAGGACAGGGGGCGTTGATGAGCAGTTCTTC	CASSLRTGGVDEQFF
TRBV7-3	TRBD2	TRBJ2-5	many	TGTGCCAGCAGCCCATCCGGGGGGGAAGAGACCCAGTACTTC	CASSPSGGEETQYF
TRBV11-2	TRBD1	TRBJ2-5	.	TGTGCCAGCAGCTTAGCGACAGGGATTTGGGAGACCCAGTACTTC	CASSLATGIWETQYF
TRBV5-5	.	TRBJ2-1	.	TGTGCCAGCAGCTTGGCCAATAGAGGCAATGAGCAGTTCTTC	CASSLANRGNEQFF
TRBV4-2	TRBD2	TRBJ2-3	.	TGTGCCAGCAGCCAAGAGACCGGGACTACCCTCCAGTATTTT	CASSQETGTTLQYF
TRBV18	TRBD1	TRBJ1-1	.	TGTGCCAGCTCACCGGGACAGGGAGGCACTGAAGCTTTCTTT	CASSPGQGGTEAFF
TRBV5-5	.	TRBJ2-1	.	TGTGCCAGCAGCTTGGAGGACAACAACTACAATGAGCAGTTCTTC	CASSLEDNNYNEQFF
TRBV5-1	TRBD1	TRBJ1-1	.	TGCGCCAGCAGCTTGCGGGGGACAGGGAAGTTAGGGAACACTGAAGCTTTCTTT	CASSLRGTGKLGNTEAFF
TRBV9	.	TRBJ2-7	.	TGTGCCAGCAGCGCCCTGGGTCAGGGCCCCTACGAGCAGTACTTC	CASSALGQGPYEQYF
TRBV3-1/TRBV3-2	.	TRBJ2-5	once	TGTGCCAGCAGCGGAGATGCCCAAGAGACCCAGTACTTC	CASSGDAQETQYF
TRBV7-3	TRBD1	TRBJ2-1	.	TGTGCCGGCAGCTTAATCCACGCCGGACAGGGCAGGTCCTACAATGAGCAGTTCTTC	CAGSLIHAGQGRSYNEQFF
TRBV5-5	.	TRBJ2-7	.	TGTGCCAGCAGCCCAAGGGAACTAGCATACGAGCAGTACTTC	CASSPRELAYEQYF
TRBV14	.	TRBJ1-2	.	TGTGCCAGCAGCCCCTATAGACAGTTGGTAAACTATGGCTACACCTTC	CASSPYRQLVNYGYTF
TRBV5-1	TRBD2	TRBJ2-1	.	TGCGCCAGCAGCTTGGCTTTAGCGGGATTCGAGCAGTTCTTC	CASSLALAGFEQFF
TRBV7-9	TRBD1	TRBJ1-1	.	TGTGCCAGCAGCCCCCGTACAGGGGACGAGGCTGAAGCTTTCTTT	CASSPRTGDEAEAFF
TRBV7-9	.	TRBJ1-6	.	TGTGCCAGCAGCTTGGAAAGGGGTTCACCCCTCCACTTT	CASSLERGSPLHF
TRBV6-2/TRBV6-3	TRBD2	TRBJ2-2	once	TGTGCCAGCAGTTACTCGTCTCCTAGCGGGAGGTCCGGGGAGCTGTTTTTT	CASSYSSPSGRSGELFF
TRBV9	TRBD1	TRBJ1-4	.	TGTGCCAGCAGCGTAGCTCAGGGGGCTAATGAAAAACTGTTTTTT	CASSVAQGANEKLFF
TRBV4-2	.	TRBJ2-5	.	TGTGCCAGCAGCCAAGATTTTAGGTCCGGGGAGACCCAGTACTTC	CASSQDFRSGETQYF
TRBV7-2	TRBD1	TRBJ2-3	.	TGTGCCAGCAGCACGTCCGGGACAGGGGGTTATACGCAGTATTTT	CASSTSGTGGYTQYF
TRBV7-2	TRBD1	TRBJ1-2	once	TGTGCCAGCAGCCCGTTCGGACAGGGAAGAGGCTACACCTTC	CASSPFGQGRGYTF
TRBV6-2/TRBV6-3	.	TRBJ2-4	.	TGTGCCAGCAGTGGGGGGTTCGGTGCCTTGGACATTCAGTACTTC	CASSGGFGALDIQYF
TRBV10-3	TRBD1	TRBJ2-7	.	TGTGCCATCAGTGCTCCCACGCTCCGGGACAGGGGGGCGAATCAGCCCTACGAGCAGTACTTC	CAISAPTLRDRGANQPYEQYF
TRBV28	TRBD1	TRBJ2-6	.	TGTGCTGGACAGGGGGCCTCCTCTGGGGCCAACGTCCTGACTTTC	CAGQGASSGANVLTF
TRBV7-2	.	TRBJ2-5	.	TGTGCCAGCAGCTTAGCTGGAGCGGAGACCCAGTACTTC	CASSLAGAETQYF
TRBV12-5	TRBD2	TRBJ2-3	.	TGTGCTAGTGGTTTGGCTCGCGGGACTAGCGGGAGAGGCACAGATACGCAGTATTTT	CASGLARGTSGRGTDTQYF
TRBV10-3	.	TRBJ2-1	.	TGTGCCATCAGCCTAACTGGCTCCTACAATGAGCAGTTCTTC	CAISLTGSYNEQFF
TRBV9	TRBD1	TRBJ1-2	few	TGTGCCAGCAGCGACCCCAGACAGGGGAGTGATGGCTACACCTTC	CASSDPRQGSDGYTF
TRBV9	TRBD1	TRBJ2-5	.	TGTGCCAGCAGCGCCGGGACAGCTCAAGAGACCCAGTACTTC	CASSAGTAQETQYF
TRBV7-3	TRBD1	TRBJ2-5	.	TGTGCCAGCAGCGCACAGATTACAGGGGTAGAGACCCAGTACTTC	CASSAQITGVETQYF
TRBV28	.	TRBJ1-2	.	TGTGCCAGCAGTTTTTCGGGGTATAATGGCTACACCTTC	CASSFSGYNGYTF